This T cell receptor beta chain was identified in a study of blood T cell repertoires in COVID-19. Study context: Researchers got acute and convalescent COVID-19 samples from the United States, Italy and Spain. T cells, B-cell-depleted T cells, or PBMCs supplied cDNA or gDNA.

CDR3 length: 15 residues. V dropped 7 bases and J dropped 2 bases, with 17 bases sitting between them. Germline V CDR1 and CDR2: LNHDA, SQIVND (reference sequence). Per the study methods: Estimates of nucleated cell counts were drawn from the amplification of reference gene primers. Generated by immunoSEQ multiplex PCR, the TCRdb table keeps only in-frame clones and is missing some. The V and J calls and clone size are taken from that table; D and trimming were inferred from the DNA. The table lists about 240,000 clones, more than 75% of them singletons. The source material was peripheral blood. The receptor was isolated from a woman aged 55-70 years with active or convalescent COVID-19. The chain couples TRBV19 to TRBJ1-2; no definite D call. The CDR3 nucleotides are TGTGCCAGTACCCTAGCGGGGATCGGGAACTATGGCTACACCTTC. Protein product: CASTLAGIGNYGYTF. Looking up the rest from reference TRBV19 and TRBJ1-2 gives the full variable domain: DGGITQSPKYLFRKEGQNVTLSCEQNLNHDAMYWYRQDPGQGLRLIYYSQIVNDFQKGDIAEGYSVSREKKESFPLTVTSAQKNPTAFYLCASTLAGIGNYGYTFGSGTRLTVV.